These 29 T cell receptor beta chains were sequenced from one sample in a study of vaccination effects on CD4 cells after COVID-19. ViraFEST assay sequencing came after antigen-specific CD4+ T cells were expanded with viral peptide pools. The culture ran for less than 12 days, and then CD4+ T cells were isolated. PCR-confirmed SARS-CoV-2 infection occurred in the person between March and December 2020. Antigens for these TCRs are unknown. Some clones are missing from TCRdb's copy, which holds only in-frame ones; the method was immunoSEQ multiplex PCR. The sample lists some 38,000 clones; over 60% were seen once. This specimen was CD4+ T cells from PBMCs cultured with HCoV-NL63 spike peptides, taken before COVID-19 vaccination. Receptors originate from a human donor who had a prior SARS-CoV-2 infection.

The J gene is TRBJ2-2, the V gene TRBV5-6; TRBD2 matches at 9 bases. V lost 0 bases and J lost 3; bases outside the gene matches: 6. Germline-derived CDR1 and CDR2 are SGHDT and YYEEEE. There are 17 residues in the CDR3. The CDR3 DNA reads as TGTGCCAGCAGCTTGGGCAGCGGGGGGCCCCACACCGGGGAGCTGTTTTTT. Translating it yields CASSLGSGGPHTGELFF.

This clone was counted between two and nine times. The chain couples TRBV7-9 to TRBJ1-4; possibly TRBD1 for D (5 bases). Germline assignment: CDR1 SEHNR and CDR2 FQNEAQ (reference sequence). The CDR3 is 14 residues long. V gave up 4 bases and J gave up 3 bases, with 9 bases separating them. CDR3 region: CASSYQGSNEKLFF. In DNA, the CDR3 is TGTGCCAGCAGCTACCAGGGCTCTAATGAAAAACTGTTTTTT.

This clone was counted a few times. V and J are TRBV7-2 and TRBJ2-5; D possibly matches TRBD1 or TRBD2 (6 bases each). V was clipped by 2 bases and J by 5 bases, with 15 bases between them. The germline gives CDR1 SGHTA, CDR2 FQGNSA. The CDR3 extends over 15 amino acids. The CDR3 DNA follows: TGTGCCAGCAGCTTATATCCCGGGGGCGGGGAGACCCAGTACTTC. This gives the protein CASSLYPGGGETQYF.

This chain links TRBV30 with TRBJ1-1, with 8 bases lining up with TRBD1. The CDR3 is made up of 13 amino acids. Germline V gene data show CDR1 as GTSNPN and CDR2 as SVGIG (reference sequence). V gave up 5 bases and J gave up 8 bases; unmatched junction bases: 10. CDR3 nucleotide sequence: TGTGCCTGGGGACAGGGCCTTGGGAGGGAAGCTTTCTTT. It encodes CAWGQGLGREAFF.

V and J are TRBV11-2 and TRBJ2-2; 10 bases match TRBD1. The ends lost 3 bases at V and 6 bases at J; junction bases unmatched: 4. This CDR3 has 15 amino acids. Per germline, CDR1 SGHAT and CDR2 FQNNGV. DNA of the CDR3: TGTGCCAGCAGCTTGAGACAGGGGGCGTCCGGGGAGCTGTTTTTT. It codes for CASSLRQGASGELFF. The full variable domain, in which reference TRBV11-2 and TRBJ2-2 provide the parts outside the CDR3, is EAGVAQSPRYKIIEKRQSVAFWCNPISGHATLYWYQQILGQGPKLLIQFQNNGVVDDSQLPKDRFSAERLKGVDSTLKIQPAKLEDSAVYLCASSLRQGASGELFFGEGSRLTVL.

This clone was counted between two and nine times. The chain combines TRBV29-1 with TRBJ2-2; D is possibly TRBD2 (7 bases). CDR1 is SQVTM and CDR2 is ANQGSEA in the germline V gene. The V gene lost 5 bases and the J gene lost 7 bases, with 14 bases spanning the gap. CDR3 length: 13 residues. CDR3 sequence reads: CSVRGARIGELFF. CDR3 sequence (DNA): TGCAGCGTTCGGGGGGCGCGAATCGGGGAGCTGTTTTTT.

The gene calls are TRBV2 and TRBJ2-3, with unresolved D. Germline assignment: CDR1 SNHLY and CDR2 FYNNEI. The CDR3 runs to 14 residues. Deletions cut 2 bases from V and 5 bases from J, with 11 bases between. The CDR3 sequence: CASSEFSWKDTQYF. CDR3 nucleotide sequence: TGTGCCAGCAGTGAATTTAGCTGGAAAGATACGCAGTATTTT. Using reference TRBV2 and TRBJ2-3 for the parts outside the CDR3, the full variable domain is EPEVTQTPSHQVTQMGQEVILRCVPISNHLYFYWYRQILGQKVEFLVSFYNNEISEKSEIFDDQFSVERPDGSNFTLKIRSTKLEDSAMYFCASSEFSWKDTQYFGPGTRLTVL.

This chain links TRBV2 with TRBJ2-3, with D tentatively TRBD1 (6 bases). Between the trimmed V and J ends, which lost 6 bases and 8 bases, there was a span of 15 bases. This CDR3 has 13 amino acids. The germline CDR1 and CDR2 sequences are SNHLY and FYNNEI. The CDR3 bases are TGTGCCAGCAGCCTCGGACAGACGGGTACGCAGTATTTT. Its translation: CASSLGQTGTQYF.

This clone came up a few times. The chain combines TRBV5-4 with TRBJ1-2; D perhaps matches TRBD1 (5 bases). From germline, CDR1 is SGHNT and CDR2 YYREEE (reference sequence). The germline V and J ends were trimmed by 2 bases and 4 bases, with 12 bases remaining between them. The CDR3 totals 14 residues. The DNA of the CDR3 is TGTGCCAGCAGCTTAGGGGCCACTCCCTATGGCTACACCTTC. Translation: CASSLGATPYGYTF.

The sample holds one count of this clone. J is TRBJ1-6 and V is TRBV5-6; D uncertain. The CDR3 has 14 amino acids. Trimming shortened V by 1 base and J by 14 bases, and 16 bases separated the two germline ends. Germline CDR1 SGHDT, CDR2 YYEEEE. The CDR3 DNA sequence: TGTGCCAGCAGCTTGTATTCGACGGAATTCACCCTCCACTTT. As protein: CASSLYSTEFTLHF.

V usage is TRBV3-1 (or the pseudogene TRBV3-2) and J usage is TRBJ2-7; TRBD1 matches 7 bases. Per the germline V gene, CDR1 is LGHDT and CDR2 is YNNKEL (reference sequence). This CDR3 has 14 amino acids. V lost 5 bases to trimming and J lost 4 bases; unmatched junction nucleotides: 8. The CDR3 DNA follows: TGTGCCAGCAGCTCTTCCAGGGGGATATACGAGCAGTACTTC. Its protein is CASSSSRGIYEQYF.

The chain is built from TRBV7-9 and TRBJ1-2, with 11 positions matching TRBD1. This CDR3 has 14 residues. Trimming removed 5 bases from V and 8 bases from J; junction bases left unmatched: 7. Germline V gene data show CDR1 as SEHNR and CDR2 as FQNEAQ (reference sequence). This CDR3 is CASSERTGGGGYTF. The DNA of the CDR3 is TGTGCCAGCAGCGAAAGGACAGGGGGCGGGGGCTACACCTTC.

A few counts support this clone. The rearrangement uses TRBV12-3 or TRBV12-4 and TRBJ2-4; D remains unclear. V was trimmed by 6 bases and J by 1 base, leaving 7 bases between them. The CDR3 length is 13 residues. This CDR3 is CASSWAAKNIQYF. Written as DNA, the CDR3 is TGTGCCAGCAGCTGGGCGGCCAAAAACATTCAGTACTTC.

The chain uses TRBV10-3 and TRBJ2-1, with a weak D call TRBD2 (5 bases). Trimming pared 6 bases from V and 8 bases from J, leaving 11 bases between. CDR3 length: 12 amino acids. In germline, CDR1 is ENHRY, CDR2 SYGVKD. CDR3 sequence reads: CAISRGRDEQFF. The CDR3 nucleotides read TGTGCCATCAGCCGGGGAAGGGATGAGCAGTTCTTC.

This clone has just a few counts. V is TRBV19 and J is TRBJ2-7; TRBD2 might be the D (7 bases). Trimming took off 7 bases at V and 2 bases at J, with 24 bases between the two ends. There are 17 residues in the CDR3. Germline V CDR1 and CDR2: LNHDA, SQIVND (reference sequence). The DNA of the CDR3 is TGTGCCAGTACCCATCAGGCGGGGGCCGACACCACCTACGAGCAGTACTTC. This translates into CASTHQAGADTTYEQYF.

The CDR3 DNA reads as TGTGCCAGCAGTCTGGAGGCTTTCAGCTCTGGAAACACCATATATTTT. Translation gives CASSLEAFSSGNTIYF. The chain couples TRBV3-1 (or the pseudogene TRBV3-2) to TRBJ1-3; D is unresolved. Deletions cut 6 bases from V and 0 bases from J, with 15 bases between. Germline V gene sequence: CDR1 LGHDT, CDR2 YNNKEL (reference sequence). The CDR3 runs to 16 residues.

The chain combines TRBV21-1 with TRBJ1-1. TRBV21-1 is a pseudogene. The CDR3 covers 14 residues. CDR3 protein: CASSKGEGRDEAFF. In DNA form, the CDR3 reads TGTGCCAGCAGCAAAGGGGAGGGGAGGGATGAAGCTTTCTTT.

V usage is TRBV5-8 and J usage is TRBJ2-3; 13 nucleotides agree with TRBD2. CDR1 and CDR2 from the germline V gene are SGHTS and YDEGEE. This CDR3 contains 15 residues. Trimming at V came to 3 bases and at J to 5 bases, leaving 3 bases not matched to a gene. The CDR3 DNA reads as TGTGCCAGCAGCTCAGGGACTAGCGGGGTAGATACGCAGTATTTT. Amino acids: CASSSGTSGVDTQYF.

V gene TRBV9 combines with J gene TRBJ2-3, with D possibly matching TRBD2 (5 bases). V was pared by 3 bases and J by 8 bases, with 19 bases between. The germline V gene has CDR1 SGDLS and CDR2 YYNGEE. The CDR3 runs 15 residues. This CDR3 is CASSALDARMSTQYF. The CDR3 nucleotides are TGTGCCAGCAGCGCACTAGACGCCCGTATGAGTACGCAGTATTTT.

The V gene is TRBV5-1, the J gene TRBJ1-4, with 9 bases identical to TRBD1. This CDR3 contains 15 residues. Trimming removed 4 bases from V and 8 bases from J; junction bases left unmatched: 9. CDR1 SGHRS and CDR2 YFSETQ come from the germline V gene. Here the CDR3 reads CASSGSGTGHEKLFF. The CDR3 DNA reads TGCGCCAGCAGCGGCTCCGGGACAGGGCACGAAAAACTGTTTTTT.

The chain recombines TRBV9 with TRBJ2-1, with 7 bases aligning to TRBD2. Trimming at V came to 0 bases and at J to 3 bases, leaving 3 bases not matched to a gene. The CDR3 is 15 residues long. CDR1 is SGDLS, CDR2 YYNGEE, per germline. CDR3 loop: CASSVVGGSYNEQFF. The CDR3 coding sequence is TGTGCCAGCAGCGTAGTCGGCGGGAGCTACAATGAGCAGTTCTTC.

The chain couples TRBV5-1 to TRBJ2-5; D not certain. V lost 0 bases and J 3 bases, leaving 6 bases between the germline ends. This CDR3 comprises 13 residues. CDR1 is SGHRS, CDR2 YFSETQ, per germline. The CDR3 coding sequence is TGCGCCAGCAGCTTGGTCCCCGAAGAGACCCAGTACTTC. It specifies CASSLVPEETQYF.

This sequence joins TRBV27 and TRBJ2-3, with D tentatively TRBD1 (6 bases). The ends were cut back, 6 bases at V and 0 bases at J, with 28 bases in the middle. The CDR3 totals 20 residues. Germline CDR1 reads MNHEY; CDR2 reads SMNVEV (reference sequence). CDR3 nucleotide sequence: TGTGCCAGCAGGCCACCGGGACACCCACCAAGCGGATATAGCACAGATACGCAGTATTTT. Residues: CASRPPGHPPSGYSTDTQYF.

The rearrangement uses TRBV27 and TRBJ1-2; TRBD1 matches 8 bases. Trimming at V came to 4 bases and at J to 3 bases, leaving 7 bases not matched to a gene. The germline CDR1 and CDR2 sequences are MNHEY and SMNVEV (reference sequence). This CDR3 region has 15 residues. CDR3 region: CASSSGRDRHYGYTF. CDR3 in DNA: TGTGCCAGCAGTTCCGGCCGGGACAGGCACTATGGCTACACCTTC.

The chain combines TRBV18 with TRBJ2-7; TRBD1 aligns across 7 bases. This CDR3 comprises 14 residues. The trim removed 3 bases at V and 5 bases at J, leaving 7 bases unmatched. Germline CDR1 and CDR2: KGHSH and LQKENI. CDR3 nucleotide sequence: TGTGCCAGCTCACCTCTGGACAGGTTCCACGAGCAGTACTTC. Protein: CASSPLDRFHEQYF.

The chain employs TRBV11-2 and TRBJ1-4, with D perhaps TRBD1 (6 bases). Germline CDR1 is SGHAT and CDR2 is FQNNGV. The length of the CDR3 is 18 residues. V dropped 2 bases and J dropped 2 bases, with 18 bases sitting between them. The CDR3 region has the DNA TGTGCCAGCAGCTTATTTTCTTCCGGTGGGGGCACTAATGAAAAACTGTTTTTT. As protein: CASSLFSSGGGTNEKLFF.

This chain uses TRBV5-1 with TRBJ2-3, with TRBD1 matching 7 bases. After removal of 3 bases from V and 5 bases from J, the junction contained 3 bases not matched to a gene. Germline CDR1 reads SGHRS; CDR2 reads YFSETQ. The CDR3 has 13 residues. CDR3 sequence reads: CASSSQGEDTQYF. The CDR3 nucleotides are TGCGCCAGCAGCTCTCAGGGGGAAGATACGCAGTATTTT.

J is TRBJ2-7 and V is TRBV19; the match to TRBD2 covers 13 bases. Germline CDR1 and CDR2: LNHDA and SQIVND (reference sequence). V was clipped by 3 bases and J by 6 bases; unmatched bases: 2. The CDR3 length is 14 residues. The CDR3 DNA follows: TGTGCCAGTAGTATGAGACTAGCGGGAGGCGAGCAGTACTTC. The encoded protein is CASSMRLAGGEQYF.

This clone has only a few counts. The gene calls are TRBV7-9 and TRBJ1-2, with D tentatively TRBD1 (6 bases). With 4 bases removed from V and 6 bases from J, the gap between germline ends came to 18 bases. CDR3 length: 15 amino acids. The germline CDR1 and CDR2 sequences are SEHNR and FQNEAQ (reference sequence). The CDR3 coding sequence is TGTGCCAGCAGCTCCCGGGACACAAAAGGCAATGGCTACACCTTC. It codes for CASSSRDTKGNGYTF.